A single sample gave rise to the 27 T cell receptor beta chains below, sequenced in a study of blood T cell repertoires in COVID-19 (dated by TCRdb to 2020 to 2021). Receptor amplification or capture employed the immunoSEQ multiplex PCR assay. Not all clones reach the TCRdb copy of this immuneACCESS table, which keeps in-frame sequences only. Checked studies attribute under half of the gap to unresolved V genes and leave the rest unexplained. The sample profile shows some 260,000 clones; about 86% of them were found once. 3.5% to 5% of the sample lies in the top ten. The specimen was PBMCs or T cells enriched from blood (not recorded which). The receptor source for this set is a young man with acute COVID-19.

The chain uses TRBV6-5 and TRBJ2-2, with a weak D call TRBD1 (5 bases). The V and J ends lost 2 bases and 1 base respectively, with 8 bases between them. In germline, CDR1 is MNHEY, CDR2 SVGAGI. The length of the CDR3 is 15 residues. The CDR3 spells CASSYGRVNTGELFF. In DNA form, the CDR3 reads TGTGCCAGCAGTTACGGCAGGGTGAACACCGGGGAGCTGTTTTTT.

The V call is TRBV5-4, the J call TRBJ1-1, with D maybe TRBD1 (6 bases). CDR3 length equals 15 residues. The germline gives CDR1 SGHNT, CDR2 YYREEE (reference sequence). V lost 3 bases and J 4 bases, leaving 16 bases between the germline ends. DNA of the CDR3: TGTGCCAGCAGCTCGGAACTGACAGGCTCCACTGAAGCTTTCTTT. It encodes CASSSELTGSTEAFF.

The rearrangement links TRBV6-5 to TRBJ1-1; unclear D gene. Trimming removed 4 bases from V and 2 bases from J, with 8 bases in between. Germline assignment: CDR1 MNHEY and CDR2 SVGAGI. The CDR3 extends over 13 amino acids. The DNA of the CDR3 is TGTGCCAGCAGTTTCCCTCTTAACACTGAAGCTTTCTTT. Its protein product is CASSFPLNTEAFF.

CDR3 sequence: CATSDYGAGGNYGYTF. DNA of the CDR3: TGTGCCACCAGTGATTACGGGGCAGGGGGTAACTATGGCTACACCTTC. The chain uses TRBV24-1 and TRBJ1-2, with 7 bases identical to TRBD1. V was pared by 2 bases and J by 1 base, with 6 bases of the junction left unmatched. From germline, CDR1 is KGHDR and CDR2 SFDVKD. The CDR3 totals 16 residues.

The rearrangement joins TRBV30 to TRBJ2-1; 15 positions match TRBD2. V dropped 2 bases and J dropped 7; count of bases not matched to a gene: 12. The CDR3 has 18 residues. Germline V gene sequence: CDR1 GTSNPN, CDR2 SVGIG (reference sequence). CDR3 sequence reads: CAWSPPRGLAGGRNEQFF. CDR3 sequence (DNA): TGTGCCTGGAGTCCCCCTCGGGGACTAGCGGGAGGTCGAAATGAGCAGTTCTTC.

The chain couples TRBV24-1 to TRBJ1-5; 9 bases are shared with TRBD1. The V gene end was trimmed by 2 bases and the J gene end by 5 bases; junction bases not matched to a gene: 12. This CDR3 is 18 amino acids long. In germline, CDR1 is KGHDR, CDR2 SFDVKD. The CDR3 loop reads CATSDSPGTGSFDQPQHF. In DNA form, the CDR3 reads TGTGCCACCAGTGATTCTCCCGGGACAGGGTCCTTTGATCAGCCCCAGCATTTT.

The rearrangement links TRBV5-4 to TRBJ2-7, with D possibly being TRBD2 (5 bases). Per the germline V gene, CDR1 is SGHNT and CDR2 is YYREEE (reference sequence). The CDR3 runs 13 residues. Trimming removed 9 bases at V and 5 bases at J, with 18 bases between. CDR3 DNA sequence: TGTGCCACAAAACCCCGGGGAGCCCACGAGCAGTACGTC. Encoded protein: CATKPRGAHEQYV.

This clone has more than one count but fewer than ten. The gene calls are TRBV19 and TRBJ1-5, with TRBD1 matching 8 bases. The V and J ends lost 5 bases and 4 bases, in that order; junction bases with no gene match: 10. The CDR3 is made up of 16 amino acids. Germline assignment: CDR1 LNHDA and CDR2 SQIVND (reference sequence). The CDR3 DNA is TGTGCCAGTAGTGCCGAGACAGGGGCGTCTAATCAGCCCCAGCATTTT. Translating it yields CASSAETGASNQPQHF.

There are a few counts of this clone. For the CDR3, the DNA is TGTGCCAGCAGCTCACTAGCGGGAGTCTACAATGAGCAGTTCTTC. Translation: CASSSLAGVYNEQFF. V and J are TRBV11-2 and TRBJ2-1; 11 positions agree with TRBD2. Trimming removed 4 bases from V and 3 bases from J; junction bases left unmatched: 2. This CDR3 comprises 15 residues. Germline V lookup: CDR1 SGHAT, CDR2 FQNNGV.

Here the CDR3 DNA reads TGTGCCAGCAGCTTGGCGCGGGGGCGGCAGTACGTC. It translates to CASSLARGRQYV. The chain uses TRBV5-6 and TRBJ2-7, with D possibly being TRBD2 (7 bases). The CDR3 extends over 12 amino acids. Trimming stripped 0 bases from V and 9 bases from J, with 10 bases between. CDR1 and CDR2 from the germline V gene are SGHDT and YYEEEE.

The CDR3 nucleotides are TGTGCCAGCAGTCTCCGACAGGGTAGTTTCACTGAAGCTTTCTTT. This gives the protein CASSLRQGSFTEAFF. The genes are TRBV28 and TRBJ1-1, with TRBD1 identical over 7 bases. Trimming at V came to 5 bases and at J to 4 bases, leaving 10 bases not matched to a gene. This CDR3 region has 15 residues. Germline V gene sequence: CDR1 MDHEN, CDR2 SYDVKM. The full variable domain, rest sourced from reference TRBV28 and TRBJ1-1, is DVKVTQSSRYLVKRTGEKVFLECVQDMDHENMFWYRQDPGLGLRLIYFSYDVKMKEKGDIPEGYSVSREKKERFSLILESASTNQTSMYLCASSLRQGSFTEAFFGQGTRLTVV.

The rearrangement uses TRBV7-3 and TRBJ1-6; D perhaps matches TRBD1 (6 bases). This CDR3 has 14 residues. Trimming cost V 4 bases and J 9 bases, with 13 bases left between them. Germline CDR1 SGHTA, CDR2 FQGTGA. CDR3 amino acids: CASSSLDRFSPLHF. The CDR3 coding sequence is TGTGCCAGCAGCTCCTTGGACAGATTTTCACCCCTCCACTTT.

The rearrangement uses TRBV3-1 (or the pseudogene TRBV3-2) and TRBJ2-3; 11 bases are shared with TRBD2. This CDR3 is built from 18 residues. J lost 3 bases, V lost 4 bases, and 12 bases had no gene match. The germline gives CDR1 LGHDT, CDR2 YNNKEL (reference sequence). The CDR3 sequence is CASSLDVFGTSGTDTQYF. The CDR3 nucleotides read TGTGCCAGCAGCCTCGATGTTTTCGGGACTAGCGGAACAGATACGCAGTATTTT.

The rearrangement links TRBV28 to TRBJ1-5, with TRBD1 matching 7 bases. CDR1 and CDR2 (germline): MDHEN, SYDVKM. V lost 5 bases and J lost 4; bases outside the gene matches: 5. The CDR3 extends over 14 amino acids. This chain's CDR3 is CASSRQGGNQPQHF. In DNA, the CDR3 is TGTGCCAGCAGTAGACAGGGTGGGAATCAGCCCCAGCATTTT.

The chain joins TRBV7-9 to TRBJ1-5, with TRBD1 matching 7 bases. CDR1 SEHNR and CDR2 FQNEAQ come from the germline V gene (reference sequence). The CDR3 totals 14 residues. V gave up 4 bases and J gave up 5 bases; unmatched junction bases: 5. Written as DNA, the CDR3 is TGTGCCAGCAGCTCGACAGGGAGGCATCAGCCCCAGCATTTT. This codes for CASSSTGRHQPQHF.

This clone has a handful of counts. The chain carries TRBV7-9 and TRBJ1-2; 8 positions agree with TRBD1. The CDR3 is 15 residues long. CDR1 is SEHNR, CDR2 FQNEAQ, per germline (reference sequence). The trim removed 7 bases at V and 1 base at J, leaving 8 bases unmatched. The chain's CDR3 is CASTLTGEGNYGYTF. The DNA of the CDR3 is TGTGCCAGCACCTTGACAGGGGAGGGTAACTATGGCTACACCTTC.

The chain couples TRBV3-1 (or the pseudogene TRBV3-2) to TRBJ2-7; D gene ambiguous. The germline gives CDR1 LGHDT, CDR2 YNNKEL (reference sequence). The ends were cut back, 4 bases at V and 3 bases at J, with 13 bases in the middle. There are 14 residues in the CDR3. CDR3 DNA sequence: TGTGCCAGCAGCCCCCCCGGAGCAGTCTACGAGCAGTACGTC. It specifies CASSPPGAVYEQYV.

CDR3: CASSLAGVSGNTIYF. The CDR3 coding sequence is TGCGCCAGCAGCTTGGCAGGGGTCTCTGGAAACACCATATATTTT. V usage is TRBV5-1 and J usage is TRBJ1-3; D perhaps matches TRBD1 (6 bases). The CDR3 is 15 amino acids. Deletions cut 0 bases from V and 0 bases from J, with 7 bases between. Germline CDR1 SGHRS, CDR2 YFSETQ.

The chain combines TRBV27 with TRBJ1-1, with TRBD1 identical over 7 bases. CDR1 is MNHEY and CDR2 is SMNVEV in the germline V gene (reference sequence). Trimming at V came to 0 bases and at J to 0 bases, leaving 7 bases not matched to a gene. This CDR3 comprises 17 residues. The CDR3 region is CASSLSRTGDMNTEAFF. CDR3 sequence (DNA): TGTGCCAGCAGTTTATCGCGGACAGGTGATATGAACACTGAAGCTTTCTTT.

There are a few counts of this clone. The rearrangement links TRBV6-4 to TRBJ2-2, with D perhaps matching TRBD1 (5 bases). CDR3 size: 14 residues. Between the trimmed V and J ends, which lost 5 bases and 3 bases, there was a span of 10 bases. The germline CDR1 and CDR2 sequences are MRHNA and SNTAGT. For the CDR3, the DNA is TGTGCCAGCAGTCTCCAGGGTGACACCGGGGAGCTGTTTTTT. Amino acids: CASSLQGDTGELFF.

The chain recombines TRBV6-5 with TRBJ1-2; 7 bases map to TRBD1. The CDR3 has 15 amino acids. J lost 1 base, V lost 6 bases, and 8 bases had no gene match. Germline V gene data show CDR1 as MNHEY and CDR2 as SVGAGI. The CDR3 DNA reads TGTGCCAGCAGAGGGCGGGACAGTCGTAACTATGGCTACACCTTC. Its translation: CASRGRDSRNYGYTF.

The chain has TRBV7-2 and TRBJ1-2; 9 bases are shared with TRBD1. Unmatched junction bases numbered 6, after V lost 5 bases and J lost 5 bases. This CDR3 is built from 14 residues. Germline V gene lookup returns CDR1 SGHTA and CDR2 FQGNSA. The CDR3 DNA reads TGTGCCAGCAGCCTAGGGGACAGGGAGTATGGCTACACCTTC. Amino acid sequence: CASSLGDREYGYTF.

The chain couples TRBV7-8 to TRBJ2-3; tentatively, D is TRBD2 (6 bases). Germline assignment: CDR1 SGHVS and CDR2 FQNEAQ. The CDR3 is 16 amino acids. Trimming left V 5 bases short and J 1 base short, with 16 bases between. Here the CDR3 reads CASSRAGSRGTDTQYF. The CDR3 DNA reads TGTGCCAGCAGCAGGGCGGGGTCTCGGGGCACAGATACGCAGTATTTT.

The chain uses TRBV7-8 and TRBJ1-6, with 7 bases aligning to TRBD1. This CDR3 has 17 amino acids. Germline assignment: CDR1 SGHVS and CDR2 FQNEAQ. V shed 3 bases and J 9 bases; nucleotides not matched to a gene: 14. CDR3 sequence reads: CASSFRDREIRGSPLHF. The CDR3 DNA follows: TGTGCCAGCAGCTTCCGGGACAGAGAGATCAGGGGTTCACCCCTCCACTTT.

The chain is built from TRBV19 and TRBJ1-1; 8 nucleotides line up with TRBD1. With 5 bases clipped from V and 5 bases from J, the junction kept 4 bases outside the gene matches. The CDR3 runs 13 residues. Germline CDR1 LNHDA, CDR2 SQIVND (reference sequence). CDR3 coding DNA: TGTGCCAGTAGTCTCGGACAGGGAACTGAAGCTTTCTTT. Translating it yields CASSLGQGTEAFF.

This sequence joins TRBV5-8 and TRBJ1-5; 7 nucleotides line up with TRBD1. Germline V gives CDR1 SGHTS, CDR2 YDEGEE. With 2 bases clipped from V and 7 bases from J, the junction kept 6 bases outside the gene matches. The CDR3 extends over 14 amino acids. The CDR3 sequence is CASSFKTGWQPQHF. DNA of the CDR3: TGTGCCAGCAGCTTTAAGACAGGGTGGCAGCCCCAGCATTTT.

The chain links TRBV7-9 to TRBJ1-5; D remains ambiguous. The CDR3 loop spans 14 amino acids. V shed 3 bases and J shed 7 bases, with 13 bases lying between them. Looked up from germline, CDR1 is SEHNR and CDR2 is FQNEAQ (reference sequence). The CDR3 region has the DNA TGTGCCAGCAGCTTCGACGGGTTTGACCAGCCCCAGCATTTT. It specifies CASSFDGFDQPQHF.